The source of this T cell receptor beta chain is a study of identical twins. Study-level points and caveats: Recombination models fit unrelated individuals' TCR alpha sharing but underestimated twins'. The study found weaker excess twin sharing in beta out-of-frame sequences.

This clonotype was observed at least ten times. Antigen specificity is unknown. TCRdb recomputed calls from the 5' RACE reads with MiXCR, one row per CDR3 protein. The sample includes fewer than 250,000 distinct CDR3 sequences, roughly 7.5% seen only once; the top ten take about 5.8%. Germline CDR1 SGHVS, CDR2 FQNEAQ. The V end was cut by 1 base, the J end by 4 bases, with 9 bases between. The CDR3 runs 14 residues. These same records also appear under a second study, on yellow fever vaccine responses in identical twins.

The rearrangement uses TRBV7-8 and TRBJ2-3; a weak D match, TRBD1 (6 bases). The clonotype was recovered from a woman under 30 in good health. Sequencing was done on a sample of CD8+ T cells sorted from blood. Written as DNA, the CDR3 is TGTGCCAGCAGCTTAGAGGGGGTATCAGATACGCAGTATTTT. Protein: CASSLEGVSDTQYF.